These 20 T cell receptor beta chains were all obtained from the same sample, sequenced in a study of cytomegalovirus exposure and HLA in healthy donors. 60 Vbeta and 13 Jbeta primers were used in PCR. Sequenced by immunoSEQ multiplex PCR; TCRdb stores in-frame clones only, minus some. The sample has roughly 220,000 clones, roughly 80% seen once; the top ten hold less than 3%. The sequenced sample consisted of PBMCs. The receptors were sampled from a woman in her 40s in good health and CMV-seronegative.

V is TRBV4-1 and J is TRBJ1-2, with TRBD1 matching over 7 bases. The V gene's germline CDR1 is MGHRA and CDR2 YSYEKL. Germline trimming cut 5 bases from V and 6 bases from J; bases unmatched to any gene: 12. This CDR3 comprises 15 residues. CDR3: CASSFGLDRDHGYTF. Here the CDR3 DNA reads TGCGCCAGCAGCTTCGGCCTCGACAGGGATCATGGCTACACCTTC.

J is TRBJ1-1 and V is TRBV7-2, with TRBD1 matching 9 bases. V was pared by 6 bases and J by 5 bases, with 16 bases of the junction left unmatched. The CDR3 has 17 amino acids. The germline CDR1 and CDR2 sequences are SGHTA and FQGNSA. The CDR3 region is CASSSQGAGIRITEAFF. The CDR3 DNA sequence: TGTGCCAGCAGTTCACAGGGGGCGGGGATCAGGATAACTGAAGCTTTCTTT.

The chain employs TRBV5-1 and TRBJ2-1, with D tentatively TRBD1 (6 bases). The CDR3 has 13 residues. Looked up from germline, CDR1 is SGHRS and CDR2 is YFSETQ. V lost 5 bases and J lost 4, with 10 bases in between. DNA of the CDR3: TGCGCCAGCAGGGCGGACAGTTACAATGAGCAGTTCTTC. Protein: CASRADSYNEQFF.

This clone was detected only a few times. This chain joins TRBV11-2 and TRBJ1-2, with 7 bases fitting TRBD1. Germline CDR1 is SGHAT and CDR2 is FQNNGV. The CDR3 is made up of 13 amino acids. After removal of 5 bases from V and 6 bases from J, the junction contained 6 bases not matched to a gene. CDR3 in amino acids: CASSPGTVDGYTF. The DNA of the CDR3 is TGTGCCAGCAGCCCAGGGACAGTGGATGGCTACACCTTC.

The V gene is TRBV6-6, the J gene TRBJ1-1; 9 bases match TRBD1. Germline V gene sequence: CDR1 MNHNY, CDR2 SVGAGI (reference sequence). The CDR3 covers 15 residues. The J segment lost 1 base and the V segment lost 6 bases, leaving 6 bases of the junction unmatched. The CDR3 nucleotides read TGTGCCAGCAGGTACGGGGACAGGGCGAACACTGAAGCTTTCTTT. Its protein is CASRYGDRANTEAFF.

As concerns this clone: The junction departs from the called germline gene at one end, perhaps through a read error. Other nucleotide sequences from this sample produce the same CDR3. V is TRBV2 and J is TRBJ2-7, with TRBD2 matching over 9 bases. The CDR3 runs 16 residues. Germline CDR1 SNHLY, CDR2 FYNNEI. CDR3 region: CASSGEGASGIGEQYF. The DNA of the CDR3 is TGCGCCAGCAGTGGAGAGGGCGCTAGCGGGATCGGGGAGCAGTACTTC.

J is TRBJ2-7 and V is TRBV6-1, with D maybe TRBD1 (5 bases). V lost 8 bases to trimming and J lost 5 bases, with 16 bases between them. The CDR3 is 13 residues long. Germline loops: CDR1 MNHNS, CDR2 SASEGT. The DNA of the CDR3 is TGTGCCAGCGGAGCAGGGTTTTTTGACGAGCAGTACTTC. This gives the protein CASGAGFFDEQYF.

The rearrangement joins TRBV7-3 to TRBJ2-7; TRBD1 agrees at 8 bases. The CDR3 spans 15 residues. V trimming: 5 bases; J trimming: 2 bases; junction bases outside the gene matches: 8. CDR1 SGHTA and CDR2 FQGTGA come from the germline V gene. CDR3 protein: CASSPAGTGPYEQYF. CDR3 sequence (DNA): TGTGCCAGCAGCCCCGCCGGGACAGGCCCCTACGAGCAGTACTTC.

The rearrangement links TRBV7-3 to TRBJ2-3; 9 nucleotides line up with TRBD2. This CDR3 is 16 amino acids long. Germline CDR1 reads SGHTA; CDR2 reads FQGTGA. J lost 3 bases, V lost 1 base, and 5 bases had no gene match. CDR3 region: CASSLIWTSETDTQYF. The DNA for the CDR3 is TGTGCCAGCAGCTTAATATGGACTAGCGAGACAGATACGCAGTATTTT.

The genes are TRBV7-7 and TRBJ2-1; 10 bases align to TRBD2. The CDR3 is 15 amino acids. J was trimmed by 4 bases and V by 1 base; bases with no gene match: 1. CDR1 and CDR2 (germline): SSHAT, FNYEAQ (reference sequence). The CDR3 nucleotides are TGTGCCAGCAGCTTAGGGACTAGCGGTTACAATGAGCAGTTCTTC. Residues: CASSLGTSGYNEQFF.

The chain uses TRBV28 and TRBJ2-5, with 8 bases matching TRBD1. Trimming took 4 bases from V and 5 from J; bases not matched to a gene: 6. Germline V lookup: CDR1 MDHEN, CDR2 SYDVKM. The CDR3 runs 14 residues. This CDR3 reads CASSSWTGQETQYF. CDR3 nucleotides: TGTGCCAGCAGTTCATGGACAGGGCAGGAGACCCAGTACTTC.

The chain links TRBV6-5 to TRBJ2-7; the D gene is possibly TRBD1 (6 bases). CDR3 size: 14 residues. V shed 5 bases and J shed 5 bases, with 16 bases lying between them. Germline CDR1 MNHEY, CDR2 SVGAGI. The CDR3 DNA follows: TGTGCCAGCAGTAGGGACAAGAACGACCACGAGCAGTACTTC. Its translation is CASSRDKNDHEQYF.

The rearrangement uses TRBV4-2 and TRBJ2-7; 11 bases match TRBD1. From germline, CDR1 is LGHNA and CDR2 YNFKEQ. V lost 0 bases, J lost 7 bases, and 11 bases stayed unmatched. The length of the CDR3 is 17 residues. Here the CDR3 DNA reads TGTGCCAGCAGCCAAGATTTCCGAGGACAGGGGGCGGGAGAGCAGTACTTC. Translated, it gives CASSQDFRGQGAGEQYF.

The chain links TRBV27 to TRBJ1-5, with 8 bases that match TRBD1. The germline gives CDR1 MNHEY, CDR2 SMNVEV (reference sequence). V was clipped by 4 bases and J by 16 bases; unmatched bases: 9. The CDR3 contains 12 residues. The DNA for the CDR3 is TGTGCCAGCAGTTCAGGGACAGGCGCGGTACATTTT. Translated: CASSSGTGAVHF.

V usage is TRBV7-8 and J usage is TRBJ2-1; the match to TRBD2 covers 13 bases. This CDR3 contains 19 residues. From germline, CDR1 is SGHVS and CDR2 FQNEAQ. V shed 5 bases, J shed 8 bases, and the junction held 18 bases outside the gene matches. The CDR3 region is CASSEKYPWTSGSQHEQFF. The CDR3 DNA reads TGTGCCAGCAGCGAGAAATATCCCTGGACTAGCGGGAGCCAGCATGAGCAGTTCTTC.

This clone was counted a few times. The CDR3 nucleotides are TGTGCCAGCAGTGGGGACAGGAGAGGTTATAGCAATCAGCCCCAGCATTTT. It codes for CASSGDRRGYSNQPQHF. The chain couples TRBV28 to TRBJ1-5, with 8 bases matching TRBD1. J lost 0 bases, V lost 5 bases, and 9 bases had no gene match. Per germline, CDR1 MDHEN and CDR2 SYDVKM. The CDR3 covers 17 residues.

V usage is TRBV2 and J usage is TRBJ1-2; 9 nucleotides match TRBD1. The CDR3 has 13 residues. CDR1 is SNHLY, CDR2 FYNNEI, per germline. V was pared by 7 bases and J by 6 bases, with 6 bases of the junction left unmatched. DNA for the CDR3: TGTGCCAGCACCGGACAGGGGATGAATGGCTACACCTTC. As protein: CASTGQGMNGYTF.

A few counts support this clone. The CDR3, as DNA: TGTGCCAGCTCACCACGCGACAGGGCGGAAGGCTACACCTTC. Encoded protein: CASSPRDRAEGYTF. This rearrangement joins TRBV18 to TRBJ1-2, with 7 nucleotides matching TRBD1. Trimming at V came to 1 base and at J to 8 bases, leaving 7 bases not matched to a gene. Germline CDR1 KGHSH, CDR2 LQKENI. CDR3 length equals 14 residues.

This chain joins TRBV5-6 and TRBJ2-1; 11 bases match TRBD2. This CDR3 is built from 16 residues. The V gene's germline CDR1 is SGHDT and CDR2 YYEEEE. After removal of 4 bases from V and 7 bases from J, the junction contained 10 bases not matched to a gene. The CDR3 DNA follows: TGTGCCAGCAGCATATTAGCGGGAGGGGCTTGGAATGAGCAGTTCTTC. Translating gives CASSILAGGAWNEQFF.

This CDR3 is CASLKEGLGKNIQYF. Here the CDR3 DNA reads TGTGCCAGTCTTAAGGAGGGCTTGGGGAAAAACATTCAGTACTTC. This sequence joins TRBV2 and TRBJ2-4; D is possibly TRBD2 (6 bases). Germline V CDR1 and CDR2: SNHLY, FYNNEI. The CDR3 consists of 15 residues. Trimming removed 9 bases at V and 4 bases at J, with 19 bases between.